The 3 T cell receptor beta chains below were found in one sample sequenced in a study of blood T cell repertoires in COVID-19 (dated by TCRdb to 2020 to 2022). The library was generated by the immunoSEQ multiplex PCR assay. The immuneACCESS repertoire file appears here via TCRdb, limited to in-frame rearrangements. These files lack a portion of the clones; in checked studies, under half of the deficit traces to unresolved V genes, and the cause of the others is not known. The sample yields 200,000 or so clones; about four fifths were counted once. The top ten clones comprise less than 8.5% of the sample. The sample consisted of PBMCs or T cells enriched from blood (not recorded which). All receptors derive from a middle-aged man who had recovered from COVID-19.

The chain couples TRBV7-9 to TRBJ2-1; 11 bases are shared with TRBD2. The J segment lost 9 bases and the V segment lost 4 bases, leaving 8 bases of the junction unmatched. CDR3 length: 15 amino acids. Germline CDR1 and CDR2: SEHNR and FQNEAQ (reference sequence). DNA of the CDR3: TGTGCCAGCAGCTGGGTTAGCGGGGGGGCCGGTGAGCAGTTCTTC. Encoded protein: CASSWVSGGAGEQFF.

Here the CDR3 reads CASSLEGTEAFF. In DNA, the CDR3 is TGTGCCAGCAGCTTAGAGGGCACTGAAGCTTTCTTT. This chain joins TRBV5-4 and TRBJ1-1; unclear D gene. The CDR3 extends over 12 amino acids. V dropped 2 bases and J dropped 4 bases, with 6 bases sitting between them. Germline V lookup: CDR1 SGHNT, CDR2 YYREEE (reference sequence).

V is TRBV21-1 and J is TRBJ2-3; TRBD2 is taken as the D call from the table, unchecked against the DNA. TRBV21-1 is noted as a pseudogene. The CDR3 sequence is 18 residues long. CDR3: CASSKAARPSSSTDTQYF. The CDR3 DNA reads TGTGCCAGCAGCAAAGCAGCCCGCCCTAGTTCTAGCACAGATACGCAGTATTTT.